The clone carrying this T cell receptor (beta chain) has ten or more counts. Germline V CDR1 and CDR2: MNHEY, SVGEGT. V gave up 0 bases and J gave up 8 bases, with 10 bases separating them. The CDR3 totals 13 residues. These data are taken from a study of T cells in Graves' hyperthyroidism and ophthalmopathy. Researchers took RNA transcripts and amplified the TCR beta CDR3 regions from them. First-round RT-PCR with HTBI primers amplified the TCR CDR3 region. Via MiXCR, TCRdb re-called the multiplex PCR reads, giving one row per CDR3 protein. The sample carries about 520,000 distinct CDR3 sequences, 24% recorded once.

The gene calls are TRBV6-2 or TRBV6-3 and TRBJ1-2, with unresolved D. Sequencing was carried out using blood. This clonotype was obtained from a woman in her 30s with Graves' ophthalmopathy. The CDR3 DNA is TGTGCCAGCAGTTACTCCCGATCGAGGGGCTACACCTTC. Translation gives CASSYSRSRGYTF.